The sequence of this T cell receptor beta chain was determined in a study of spatial heterogeneity in lung cancer. Study context: After resection, follow-up PBMC samples were sequenced when available, at a median of about 2 years later. Alpha-chain sequences were consistently detected less often than beta-chain sequences.

V gave up 1 base and J gave up 3 bases; unmatched junction bases: 10. The CDR3 contains 19 residues. In germline, CDR1 is SGHAT, CDR2 FQNNGV. TCRdb called the 5' RACE reads again in MiXCR, with one record for every CDR3 protein. The data hold about 70,000 distinct CDR3 sequences, with approximately 9% observed a single time. The table lists this clonotype with many counts. Time point defined: blood at routine non-recurrence follow-up after resection. Whole RNA came from tumor, nontumor lung or frozen PBMC and was sequenced without being sorted. Sequences were derived from PBMCs, sampled at follow-up. The sequence came from a female donor with early-stage non-small cell lung cancer. The J gene is TRBJ2-1, the V gene TRBV11-2, with TRBD1 matching 12 bases. In DNA, the CDR3 is TGTGCCAGCAGCTTAGTTCCGGGACAGGGGGCTGTCTACTACAATGAGCAGTTCTTC. Protein sequence: CASSLVPGQGAVYYNEQFF.